The 5 T cell receptor beta chains given below trace back to one sample, sequenced in a study of cytomegalovirus exposure and HLA in healthy donors. The PCR contained 60 Vbeta and 13 Jbeta primers. Repertoires were generated with immunoSEQ multiplex PCR, while TCRdb's copy carries only in-frame clones and drops some. This sample yields about 200,000 clones, of which 80% to 85% are seen a single time; less than 3.5% belongs to the top ten. Sequencing was carried out using PBMCs. These receptors were taken from a woman between 40 and 50 years old in good health and CMV-seronegative.

This chain links TRBV27 with TRBJ2-7; 9 bases agree with TRBD1. Losses at the gene ends were 10 bases for V and 3 bases for J; bases not matched to a gene: 7. The CDR3 totals 13 residues. The germline CDR1 and CDR2 sequences are MNHEY and SMNVEV (reference sequence). The CDR3 bases are TGTGCCACCGGGACAGGGATAAGCTACGAGCAGTACTTC. It is translated as CATGTGISYEQYF.

The rearrangement uses TRBV4-2 and TRBJ1-5, with D possibly being TRBD1 (5 bases). Germline V gene data show CDR1 as LGHNA and CDR2 as YNFKEQ. The germline V and J ends were trimmed by 0 bases and 4 bases, with 7 bases remaining between them. The CDR3 sequence is 14 residues long. Here the CDR3 reads CASSQDPGNQPQHF. As DNA, the CDR3 is TGTGCCAGCAGCCAAGATCCAGGGAATCAGCCCCAGCATTTT.

Comments on this clone: Other DNA sequences from this sample encode an identical CDR3 as well. The chain employs TRBV19 and TRBJ2-7; 7 positions agree with TRBD1. The germline gives CDR1 LNHDA, CDR2 SQIVND (reference sequence). The CDR3 extends over 13 amino acids. The V gene end was trimmed by 3 bases and the J gene end by 2 bases; junction bases not matched to a gene: 1. The CDR3 reads CASSIQGAYEQYF. In nucleotides, the CDR3 is TGTGCCAGTAGTATCCAGGGGGCCTACGAGCAGTACTTC.

Remarks on this clone: The junction departs from germline at one end; a sequencing error may be responsible. The V gene is TRBV29-1, the J gene TRBJ2-3; 12 bases align to TRBD2. CDR3 length: 20 amino acids. Germline-derived CDR1 and CDR2 are SQVTM and ANQGSEA. The chain's CDR3 is CSVEDFRTLKLAGGTDMQYF. The DNA for the CDR3 is TGCAGCGTTGAAGATTTTAGGACGCTTAAGCTAGCGGGAGGGACAGATATGCAGTATTTT.

This clone turned up a few times. The rearrangement uses TRBV10-3 and TRBJ2-4; 9 bases are shared with TRBD1. The CDR3 spans 12 residues. The ends lost 7 bases at V and 7 bases at J; junction bases unmatched: 2. Germline CDR1 reads ENHRY; CDR2 reads SYGVKD. Here the CDR3 reads CAIMGTGNIQYF. For the CDR3, the DNA is TGTGCCATCATGGGGACAGGGAACATTCAGTACTTC.